The clone carrying this TCR beta chain has just a few counts. TCRdb fed the 5' RACE reads into MiXCR, producing one record per CDR3 protein. The table has 200,000 or so distinct CDR3 sequences, approximately 13% seen once. The sample comes from a study of CD8 T cells in ankylosing spondylitis. The V and J ends lost 1 base and 0 bases respectively, with 10 bases between them. The CDR3 runs 15 residues. Germline V lookup: CDR1 SGHRS, CDR2 YFSETQ. Sequenced input: blood, either unsorted or a sorted T cell fraction (not recorded which). V gene TRBV5-1 combines with J gene TRBJ2-5, with D perhaps TRBD2 (5 bases). The sequence came from a female donor with ankylosing spondylitis or in good health (not recorded which). The CDR3 bases are TGCGCCAGCAGCTTGAATATCGGGGACCAAGAGACCCAGTACTTC. Amino acids: CASSLNIGDQETQYF.